This T cell receptor (beta chain) was sequenced during a study of T cells in Graves' hyperthyroidism and ophthalmopathy. Study-wide findings and caveats: Most expanded thyroid clonotypes above 0.001 also appeared in blood.

Germline CDR1 and CDR2: MDHEN and SYDVKM. CDR3 length: 19 amino acids. The junction had 13 bases not matched to a gene; V was cut back by 3 bases and J by 0 bases. There were TCR beta CDR3 regions amplified from RNA transcripts. A first-round RT-PCR of the TCR CDR3 used the HTBI primer set. Each CDR3 protein is one row after TCRdb ran MiXCR on the multiplex PCR reads. The table includes about 690,000 distinct CDR3 sequences, about 18% detected once. This clonotype was recorded many times. Its specificity is unknown. Sequences were obtained from blood. This sequence joins TRBV28 and TRBJ2-1, with 8 bases lining up with TRBD2. The clonotype was recovered from a man aged 45 to 65 with Graves' hyperthyroidism. CDR3 in amino acids: CASSFGTSGLESSYNEQFF. The DNA of the CDR3 is TGTGCCAGCAGTTTCGGAACTAGCGGTTTGGAGAGCTCCTACAATGAGCAGTTCTTC.